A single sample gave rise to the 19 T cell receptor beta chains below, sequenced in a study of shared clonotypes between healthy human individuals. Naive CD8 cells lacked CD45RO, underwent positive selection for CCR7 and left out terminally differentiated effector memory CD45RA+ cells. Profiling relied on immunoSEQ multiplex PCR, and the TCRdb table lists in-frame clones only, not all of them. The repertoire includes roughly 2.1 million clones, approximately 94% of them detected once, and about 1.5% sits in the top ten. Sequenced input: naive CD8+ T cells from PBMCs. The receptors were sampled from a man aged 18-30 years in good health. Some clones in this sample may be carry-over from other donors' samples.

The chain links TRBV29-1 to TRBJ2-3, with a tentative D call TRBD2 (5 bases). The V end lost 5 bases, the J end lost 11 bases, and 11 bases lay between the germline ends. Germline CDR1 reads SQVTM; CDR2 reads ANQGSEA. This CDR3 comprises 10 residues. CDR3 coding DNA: TGCAGCGTTTTTTCAGGAGGGCAGTATTTT. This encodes CSVFSGGQYF.

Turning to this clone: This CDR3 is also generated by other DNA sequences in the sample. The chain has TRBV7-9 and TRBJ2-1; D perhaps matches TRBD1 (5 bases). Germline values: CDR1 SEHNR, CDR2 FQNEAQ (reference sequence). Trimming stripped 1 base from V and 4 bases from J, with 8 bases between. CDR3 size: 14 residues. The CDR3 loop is CASSLVQGYNEQFF. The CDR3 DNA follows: TGTGCCAGCAGCTTAGTGCAGGGATACAATGAGCAGTTCTTC.

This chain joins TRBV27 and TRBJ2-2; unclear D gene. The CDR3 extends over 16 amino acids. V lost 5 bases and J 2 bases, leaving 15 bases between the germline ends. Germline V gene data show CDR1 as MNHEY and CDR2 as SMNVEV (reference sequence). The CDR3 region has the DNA TGTGCCAGCAGTCTCCTCCCTCTAGTAAACACCGGGGAGCTGTTTTTT. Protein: CASSLLPLVNTGELFF.

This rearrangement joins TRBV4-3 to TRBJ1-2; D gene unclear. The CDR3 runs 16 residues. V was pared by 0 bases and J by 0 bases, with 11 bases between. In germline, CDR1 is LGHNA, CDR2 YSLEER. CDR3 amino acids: CASSQDWRRANYGYTF. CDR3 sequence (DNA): TGCGCCAGCAGCCAAGATTGGCGGAGAGCTAACTATGGCTACACCTTC.

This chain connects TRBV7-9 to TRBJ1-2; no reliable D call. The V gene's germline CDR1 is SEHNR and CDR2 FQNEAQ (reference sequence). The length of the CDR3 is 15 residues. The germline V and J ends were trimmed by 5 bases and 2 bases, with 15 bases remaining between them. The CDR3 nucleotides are TGTGCCAGCAGCCTGACCCCGACCCAAAACTATGGCTACACCTTC. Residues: CASSLTPTQNYGYTF.

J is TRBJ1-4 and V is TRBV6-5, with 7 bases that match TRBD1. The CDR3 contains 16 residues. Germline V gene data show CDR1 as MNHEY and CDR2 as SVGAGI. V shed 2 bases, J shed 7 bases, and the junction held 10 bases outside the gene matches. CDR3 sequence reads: CASSYVSEGAGEKLFF. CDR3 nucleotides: TGTGCCAGCAGTTACGTCTCTGAGGGGGCCGGTGAAAAACTGTTTTTT.

The CDR3 bases are TGTGCCAGCAGTGATCCCCCGGACACTAATGAGCAGTTCTTC. Its translation: CASSDPPDTNEQFF. The rearrangement links TRBV2 to TRBJ2-1; maybe TRBD1 (5 bases). Germline loops: CDR1 SNHLY, CDR2 FYNNEI. The germline V and J ends were trimmed by 3 bases and 7 bases, with 13 bases remaining between them. The CDR3 has 14 amino acids.

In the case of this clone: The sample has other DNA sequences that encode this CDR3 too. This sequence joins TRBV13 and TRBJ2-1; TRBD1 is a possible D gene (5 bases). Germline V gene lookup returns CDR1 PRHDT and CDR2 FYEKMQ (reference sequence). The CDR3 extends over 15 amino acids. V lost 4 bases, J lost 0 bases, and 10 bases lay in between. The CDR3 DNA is TGTGCCAGCAGCTCCAGGGATAGCTCCTACAATGAGCAGTTCTTC. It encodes CASSSRDSSYNEQFF.

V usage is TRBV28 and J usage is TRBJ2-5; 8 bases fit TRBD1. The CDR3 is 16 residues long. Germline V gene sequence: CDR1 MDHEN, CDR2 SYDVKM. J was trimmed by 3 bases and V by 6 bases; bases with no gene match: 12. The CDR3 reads CASRPYGQGLEETQYF. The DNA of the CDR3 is TGTGCCAGCAGACCGTACGGACAGGGCTTGGAAGAGACCCAGTACTTC.

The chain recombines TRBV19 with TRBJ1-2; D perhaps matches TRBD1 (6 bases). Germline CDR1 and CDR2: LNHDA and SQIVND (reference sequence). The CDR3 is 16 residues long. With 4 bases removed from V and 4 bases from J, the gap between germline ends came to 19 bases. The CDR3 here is CASSTRTARTPYGYTF. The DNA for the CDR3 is TGTGCCAGTAGTACCCGGACAGCCCGAACACCCTATGGCTACACCTTC.

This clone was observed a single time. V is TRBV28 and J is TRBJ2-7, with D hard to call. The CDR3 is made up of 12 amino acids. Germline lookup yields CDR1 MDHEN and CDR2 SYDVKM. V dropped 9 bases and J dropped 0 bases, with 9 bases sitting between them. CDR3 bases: TGTGCCAGTTTCCATGACTCCTACGAGCAGTACTTC. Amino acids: CASFHDSYEQYF.

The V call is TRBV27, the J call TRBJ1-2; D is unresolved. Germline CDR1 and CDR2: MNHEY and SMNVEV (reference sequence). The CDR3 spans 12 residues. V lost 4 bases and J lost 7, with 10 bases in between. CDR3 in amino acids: CASSSSSFGYTF. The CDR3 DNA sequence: TGTGCCAGCAGTTCCTCATCGTTTGGCTACACCTTC.

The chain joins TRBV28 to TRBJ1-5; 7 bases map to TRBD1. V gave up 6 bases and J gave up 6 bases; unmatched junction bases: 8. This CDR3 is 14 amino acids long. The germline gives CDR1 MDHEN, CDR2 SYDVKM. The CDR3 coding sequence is TGTGCCAGCAGCCACAGACAGGGTCGTCAGCCCCAGCATTTT. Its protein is CASSHRQGRQPQHF.

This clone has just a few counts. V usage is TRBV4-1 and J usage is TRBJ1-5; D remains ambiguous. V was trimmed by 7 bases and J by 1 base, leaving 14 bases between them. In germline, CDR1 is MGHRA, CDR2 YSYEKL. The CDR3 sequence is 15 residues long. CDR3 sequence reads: CASTPTPASNQPQHF. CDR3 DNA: TGCGCCAGCACCCCGACTCCGGCAAGCAATCAGCCCCAGCATTTT.

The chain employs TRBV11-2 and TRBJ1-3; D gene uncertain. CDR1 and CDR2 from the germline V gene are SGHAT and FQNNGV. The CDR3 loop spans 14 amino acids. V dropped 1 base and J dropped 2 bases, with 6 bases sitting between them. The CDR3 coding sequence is TGTGCCAGCAGCTTAGCCGGCCCTGGAAACACCATATATTTT. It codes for CASSLAGPGNTIYF.

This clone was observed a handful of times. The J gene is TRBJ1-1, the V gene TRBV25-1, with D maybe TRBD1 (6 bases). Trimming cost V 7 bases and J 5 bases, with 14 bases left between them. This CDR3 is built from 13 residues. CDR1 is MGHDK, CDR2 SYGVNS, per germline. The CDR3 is CASTTGWRTEAFF. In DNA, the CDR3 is TGTGCCAGCACAACAGGGTGGCGGACTGAAGCTTTCTTT.

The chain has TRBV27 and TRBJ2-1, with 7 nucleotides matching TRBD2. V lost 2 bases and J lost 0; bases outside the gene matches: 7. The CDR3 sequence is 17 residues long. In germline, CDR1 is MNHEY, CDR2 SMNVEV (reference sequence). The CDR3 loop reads CASSLRASGSSYNEQFF. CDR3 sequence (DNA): TGTGCCAGCAGTTTAAGGGCTAGCGGAAGCTCCTACAATGAGCAGTTCTTC.

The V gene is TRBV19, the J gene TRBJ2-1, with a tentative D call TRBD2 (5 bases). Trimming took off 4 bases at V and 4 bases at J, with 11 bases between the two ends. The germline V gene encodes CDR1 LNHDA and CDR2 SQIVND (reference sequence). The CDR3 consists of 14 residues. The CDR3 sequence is CASSTTGDYNEQFF. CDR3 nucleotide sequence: TGTGCCAGTAGTACCACCGGGGATTACAATGAGCAGTTCTTC.

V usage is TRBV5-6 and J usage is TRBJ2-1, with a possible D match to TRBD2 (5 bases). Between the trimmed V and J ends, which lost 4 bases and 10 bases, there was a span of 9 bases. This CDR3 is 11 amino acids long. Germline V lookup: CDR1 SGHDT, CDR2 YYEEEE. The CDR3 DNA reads TGTGCCAGCAGCCAAGGACTGGAGCAGTTCTTC. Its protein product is CASSQGLEQFF.